This T cell receptor beta chain was sequenced in a study of T cell repertoires and HLA-DP antigens. Study-level findings and limits: Average cumulative frequency of previously undetected clones was roughly 34% against one allele and under 55% against the other.

V trimming: 5 bases; J trimming: 5 bases; junction bases outside the gene matches: 5. Germline V CDR1 and CDR2: SEHNR, FQNEAQ (reference sequence). The CDR3 has 14 residues. Comment on this clone: Its antigen is currently unknown.

Primers targeted 54 TRBV and 13 TRBJ segments. Data came from immunoSEQ multiplex PCR; TCRdb stores just in-frame clones and leaves some out. The sample records some 89,000 clones, approximately 89% being singletons. Negative selection yielded untouched CD4+ T cells of average about 98% purity. This chain links TRBV7-9 with TRBJ2-5, with 10 positions matching TRBD2. This receptor was identified in a man aged 45-65 years in good health and CMV-seronegative. Sequenced: CD4+ T cells from PBMCs. The CDR3 reads CASSLSSGSETQYF. CDR3 DNA: TGTGCCAGCAGCCTATCTAGCGGGAGTGAGACCCAGTACTTC.